This TCR beta chain was documented in a study of breast tumors, draining lymph nodes, adjacent tissues. V lost 4 bases and J 6 bases, leaving 15 bases between the germline ends. This CDR3 spans 14 amino acids. Germline V gene lookup returns CDR1 SGHRS and CDR2 YFSETQ. Breast cancer patients provided tissue from their axillary draining lymph nodes. This clonotype was recorded at least ten times. Its antigen is currently unknown. TCRdb reprocessed the multiplex PCR reads via MiXCR and lists one record per CDR3 protein. There are approximately 130,000 distinct CDR3 sequences in the sample; roughly 20% occur only once, and over 2% lies in the top ten. Study results and limitations: Findings are consistent with lymph node origin and intratumoral expansion of most tumor T cells. Data only fit, rather than demonstrated, lymph node origin of most tumor T cells. Tumors had less TCR diversity than lymph nodes, more than nontumor tissue. Compared with basal-like, luminal-like tumors shared significantly more repertoire with nontumor tissue.

The sequenced sample consisted of axillary lymph node tissue. The sequence derives from a female donor with breast cancer. Some clones in this sample may be carry-over from other donors' samples. This rearrangement joins TRBV5-1 to TRBJ2-3; D is perhaps TRBD2 (5 bases). This CDR3 reads CASSVVSGSDTQYF. The DNA for the CDR3 is TGCGCCAGCAGCGTGGTCTCGGGATCGGATACGCAGTATTTT.